Listed below are T cell receptor beta chains from one sample, sequenced in a study of Ad26.COV2.S vaccination and SARS-CoV-2 variants. This table comes from immunoSEQ multiplex PCR, and its TCRdb copy is limited to in-frame clones, with some not included. The sample consists of roughly 350,000 clones, 88% of them appearing once. The material was peripheral blood, obtained in a trial of Ad26.COV2.S vaccine versus placebo. The receptors stem from a person between 18 and 65 years old who received the Ad26.COV2.S COVID-19 vaccine or a placebo. CDR3s include the opening cysteine and the closing phenylalanine or tryptophan. The D gene is left open where the match is weak. A row's size may be missing; if present it is once, few, many or a size class.

cdr3_aa cdr3_nt d_call j_call clone_size cdr3_length v_call
CASSRIGLAGRNEQFF TGTGCCAGTAGTAGGATCGGACTAGCGGGAAGAAATGAGCAGTTCTTC TRBD2 TRBJ2-1 . 16 TRBV19
CASSQAMQGPHYTF TGTGCCAGCAGCCAAGCGATGCAAGGACCGCACTACACCTTC . TRBJ1-2 . 14 TRBV3-1/TRBV3-2
CASSQDRLSYEQYF TGTGCCAGCAGCCAAGATCGGTTGTCCTACGAGCAGTACTTC . TRBJ2-7 once 14 TRBV14
CASSFSGRRGSEAFF TGTGCCAGCAGCTTTAGTGGCCGGAGGGGATCTGAAGCTTTCTTT . TRBJ1-1 . 15 TRBV7-9
CASSRPGGTGIYEQYF TGTGCCAGTAGTAGGCCGGGCGGGACAGGGATCTACGAGCAGTACTTC TRBD1 TRBJ2-7 once 16 TRBV19
CATGGDRGSYEQYF TGTGCCACCGGGGGGGACAGGGGCTCCTACGAGCAGTACTTC TRBD1 TRBJ2-7 . 14 TRBV15
CASGKGGTEAFF TGTGCCAGCGGGAAAGGGGGCACTGAAGCTTTCTTT . TRBJ1-1 . 12 TRBV21-1
CASSQITRGLRGNTIYF TGCGCCAGCAGTCAAATTACCAGGGGGCTCCGTGGAAACACCATATATTTT TRBD1 TRBJ1-3 . 17 TRBV23-1
CASSVSIGDQPQHF TGTGCCAGCAGCGTATCAATTGGGGATCAGCCCCAGCATTTT . TRBJ1-5 once 14 TRBV9
CASSGGQSYNSPLHF TGTGCCAGTTCTGGGGGGCAGTCCTATAATTCACCCCTCCACTTT . TRBJ1-6 . 15 TRBV5-4
CASSYQGARFTEAFF TGTGCCAGCAGTTATCAGGGGGCGAGGTTCACTGAAGCTTTCTTT TRBD1 TRBJ1-1 . 15 TRBV6-5
CASSSQGTGELFF TGCGCCAGCAGCTCACAGGGGACCGGGGAGCTGTTTTTT TRBD1 TRBJ2-2 once 13 TRBV5-1
CASSVGNQPQHF TGTGCCAGCAGCGTAGGCAATCAGCCCCAGCATTTT . TRBJ1-5 . 12 TRBV9
CASSPRIRVGRVMNTEAFF TGTGCCAGCAGCCCAAGGATCCGGGTCGGCAGGGTGATGAACACTGAAGCTTTCTTT . TRBJ1-1 . 19 TRBV7-9
CASSRLLLAAQPDTQYF TGTGCCAGCAGCCGGCTGCTTCTAGCGGCGCAGCCGGATACGCAGTATTTT TRBD2 TRBJ2-3 once 17 TRBV7-2
CASSQEAGQGTSYEQYF TGCGCCAGCAGCCAAGAGGCGGGACAGGGCACCTCCTACGAGCAGTACTTC TRBD1 TRBJ2-7 . 17 TRBV4-3
CAISEQEGGPYNEQFF TGTGCCATCAGTGAGCAAGAGGGGGGGCCCTACAATGAGCAGTTCTTC . TRBJ2-1 . 16 TRBV10-3
CASSPHTRQANEKLFF TGCGCCAGCAGCCCACACACCCGTCAAGCTAATGAAAAACTGTTTTTT . TRBJ1-4 . 16 TRBV5-1